The rows below give T cell receptor beta chains drawn from one sample of a study of shared clonotypes between healthy human individuals. Only in-frame clones appear in the TCRdb table, and some are missing; sequencing was by immunoSEQ multiplex PCR. The data hold some 740,000 clones, with 80% to 95% observed a single time. The specimen sequenced was naive CD8+ T cells sorted from blood. The receptors were gathered from a man aged 25-40 years in good health. CDR3s include the opening cysteine and the closing phenylalanine or tryptophan. D genes are given only for firm matches. Clone size, where shown, is once, few, many, or a class for clones that have expanded.

CDR3nt: TGTGCCAGCAGGTTGACAGGTCGCCCGGACTATGGCTACACCTTC
CDR3aa: CASRLTGRPDYGYTF
abundance: -
d_gene: -
j_gene: TRBJ1-2
v_gene: TRBV28

CDR3nt: TGTGCCAGCAGCTTATTGGTCTCGGGAGGCACAGATACGCAGTATTTT
CDR3aa: CASSLLVSGGTDTQYF
abundance: -
d_gene: -
j_gene: TRBJ2-3
v_gene: TRBV7-2

CDR3nt: TGTGCCAGCAGACTATACAATGAGCAGTTCTTC
CDR3aa: CASRLYNEQFF
abundance: once
d_gene: -
j_gene: TRBJ2-1
v_gene: TRBV2

CDR3nt: TGTGCCAGCAGCGTAGAGGCTAGCGGGGGATACGAGCAGTACTTC
CDR3aa: CASSVEASGGYEQYF
abundance: few
d_gene: TRBD2
j_gene: TRBJ2-7
v_gene: TRBV9

CDR3nt: TGTGCCAGCAGCCAAGCCCCAGCGGGAGCGATAGTATCCGGGGAGCTGTTTTTT
CDR3aa: CASSQAPAGAIVSGELFF
abundance: once
d_gene: TRBD2
j_gene: TRBJ2-2
v_gene: TRBV14

CDR3nt: TGTGCCAGAAGCTTGGTCGTTCAGCCCCAGCATTTT
CDR3aa: CARSLVVQPQHF
abundance: -
d_gene: -
j_gene: TRBJ1-5
v_gene: TRBV5-3

CDR3nt: TGTGCCAGCAGCTTAGCCCCTGGACAGGGTTCCTACGAGCAGTACTTC
CDR3aa: CASSLAPGQGSYEQYF
abundance: -
d_gene: TRBD1
j_gene: TRBJ2-7
v_gene: TRBV7-2

CDR3nt: TGTGCCAGCAGTTTAACCATTGAGGGCTACGAGCAGTACTTC
CDR3aa: CASSLTIEGYEQYF
abundance: -
d_gene: -
j_gene: TRBJ2-7
v_gene: TRBV27

CDR3nt: TGCAGCGTGCGGACAGGGGACGGCTACACCTTC
CDR3aa: CSVRTGDGYTF
abundance: few
d_gene: TRBD1
j_gene: TRBJ1-2
v_gene: TRBV29-1

CDR3nt: TGTGCCAGCAGCTTAGAGCCTCCGGGACAGGTATTGGGGGAGACCCAGTACTTC
CDR3aa: CASSLEPPGQVLGETQYF
abundance: -
d_gene: TRBD1
j_gene: TRBJ2-5
v_gene: TRBV7-2

CDR3nt: TGCGCCAGCAGCCACCGCGGGCGGGAGGGCCAAGAGACCCAGTACTTC
CDR3aa: CASSHRGREGQETQYF
abundance: -
d_gene: TRBD2
j_gene: TRBJ2-5
v_gene: TRBV4-1

CDR3nt: TGTGCCAGCAGACAGGACAGGGCCTATGGCTACACCTTC
CDR3aa: CASRQDRAYGYTF
abundance: -
d_gene: TRBD1
j_gene: TRBJ1-2
v_gene: TRBV6-5

CDR3nt: TGCAGCGTTGAAGCGGTCCCACGGGGAGTCACAGATACGCAGTATTTT
CDR3aa: CSVEAVPRGVTDTQYF
abundance: -
d_gene: -
j_gene: TRBJ2-3
v_gene: TRBV29-1

CDR3nt: TGTGCCAGCAGTTACTCCCGAGAGATGAACACTGAAGCTTTCTTT
CDR3aa: CASSYSREMNTEAFF
abundance: -
d_gene: -
j_gene: TRBJ1-1
v_gene: TRBV6-6

CDR3nt: TGTGCCAGCAGTACGGGACAGGTGGGCCTCTACGAGCAGTACTTC
CDR3aa: CASSTGQVGLYEQYF
abundance: -
d_gene: TRBD1
j_gene: TRBJ2-7
v_gene: TRBV28

CDR3nt: TGTGCCAGCAGCGTAGGAGGGAAGGAAACAGATACGCAGTATTTT
CDR3aa: CASSVGGKETDTQYF
abundance: -
d_gene: -
j_gene: TRBJ2-3
v_gene: TRBV9

CDR3nt: TGTGCCAGCAGAGGCTTGGATGAGGTCCAAGAGACCCAGTACTTC
CDR3aa: CASRGLDEVQETQYF
abundance: -
d_gene: -
j_gene: TRBJ2-5
v_gene: TRBV2

CDR3nt: TGTGCCAGCAGCTTAGCGATGGGGGGTATGGGACGCGGTTTGAACACAGATACGCAGTATTTT
CDR3aa: CASSLAMGGMGRGLNTDTQYF
abundance: -
d_gene: -
j_gene: TRBJ2-3
v_gene: TRBV7-8

CDR3nt: TGTGCCAGCAGCGTAGTTGGGGGCACAGATACGCAGTATTTT
CDR3aa: CASSVVGGTDTQYF
abundance: -
d_gene: -
j_gene: TRBJ2-3
v_gene: TRBV9

CDR3nt: TGCGCCAGCAGTGGGGGGGGAGACGAGCAGTACTTC
CDR3aa: CASSGGGDEQYF
abundance: -
d_gene: TRBD2
j_gene: TRBJ2-7
v_gene: TRBV10-2

CDR3nt: TGCGCCAGCAACAGGGATAGCGGGATTCTAGATACGCAGTATTTT
CDR3aa: CASNRDSGILDTQYF
abundance: -
d_gene: TRBD2
j_gene: TRBJ2-3
v_gene: TRBV5-1

CDR3nt: TGTGCCAGCTCAGGAGGACAGGGTCTGGTGTCCGATACGCAGTATTTT
CDR3aa: CASSGGQGLVSDTQYF
abundance: -
d_gene: TRBD1
j_gene: TRBJ2-3
v_gene: TRBV5-6

CDR3nt: TGTGCCAGTACCCCCGGGACTAGCGGGCGTAGCACAGATACGCAGTATTTT
CDR3aa: CASTPGTSGRSTDTQYF
abundance: -
d_gene: TRBD2
j_gene: TRBJ2-3
v_gene: TRBV19

CDR3nt: TGTGCCAGCAGCTCACGGACTAGCGGGAGAAGTGAGCAGTTCTTC
CDR3aa: CASSSRTSGRSEQFF
abundance: -
d_gene: TRBD2
j_gene: TRBJ2-1
v_gene: TRBV7-9

CDR3nt: TGTGCCACCAGTCTACAGGGTTCTTCTAATGAAAAACTGTTTTTT
CDR3aa: CATSLQGSSNEKLFF
abundance: -
d_gene: -
j_gene: TRBJ1-4
v_gene: TRBV15

CDR3nt: TGTGCCATCAGTGAGTCTTTGACAGCCGATGAAAAACTGTTTTTT
CDR3aa: CAISESLTADEKLFF
abundance: -
d_gene: -
j_gene: TRBJ1-4
v_gene: TRBV10-3

CDR3nt: TGTGCCAGCAGCTTGGGAAGGATTCTGGGGGGCGGTCAGCCCCAGCATTTT
CDR3aa: CASSLGRILGGGQPQHF
abundance: -
d_gene: -
j_gene: TRBJ1-5
v_gene: TRBV5-8

CDR3nt: TGTGCCAGCAGCGTGTCCGGGGGGGACACTGAAGCTTTCTTT
CDR3aa: CASSVSGGDTEAFF
abundance: -
d_gene: -
j_gene: TRBJ1-1
v_gene: TRBV9

CDR3nt: TGTGCCAGCAGCCTCACCGGCGTCAGCACCGGGGAGCTGTTTTTT
CDR3aa: CASSLTGVSTGELFF
abundance: -
d_gene: -
j_gene: TRBJ2-2
v_gene: TRBV14

CDR3nt: TGTGCCAGCAGCTTGACCTCACAGGGAAAGGCTTTCTTT
CDR3aa: CASSLTSQGKAFF
abundance: -
d_gene: -
j_gene: TRBJ1-1
v_gene: TRBV7-9

CDR3nt: TGTGCCAGCAGTAAAGCCACCGGGGAGCTGTTTTTT
CDR3aa: CASSKATGELFF
abundance: -
d_gene: -
j_gene: TRBJ2-2
v_gene: TRBV27